Shown below are 22 T cell receptor beta chains from a single sample sequenced in a study of T cell changes during pregnancy in multiple sclerosis. Repertoires were generated with immunoSEQ multiplex PCR, while TCRdb's copy carries only in-frame clones and drops some. The sample consists of roughly 60,000 clones, 90% to 95% of them appearing once. The sample in question was CD4+ T cells from peripheral blood mononuclear cells, obtained before pregnancy. The receptors stem from a female donor with multiple sclerosis, enrolled in a pregnancy study.

The chain employs TRBV19 and TRBJ2-3; 9 bases are shared with TRBD1. CDR1 is LNHDA and CDR2 is SQIVND in the germline V gene (reference sequence). The trim removed 6 bases at V and 3 bases at J, leaving 4 bases unmatched. The CDR3 extends over 14 amino acids. The CDR3, as DNA: TGTGCCAGTAGGGACAGGGGAAAGACAGATACGCAGTATTTT. This translates into CASRDRGKTDTQYF. Filled out from reference TRBV19 and TRBJ2-3, the complete variable domain reads DGGITQSPKYLFRKEGQNVTLSCEQNLNHDAMYWYRQDPGQGLRLIYYSQIVNDFQKGDIAEGYSVSREKKESFPLTVTSAQKNPTAFYLCASRDRGKTDTQYFGPGTRLTVL.

The V call is TRBV11-2, the J call TRBJ2-1; D is perhaps TRBD1 (6 bases). V was pared by 0 bases and J by 3 bases, with 6 bases between. Germline CDR1 is SGHAT and CDR2 is FQNNGV. The CDR3 contains 14 residues. The DNA for the CDR3 is TGTGCCAGCAGCTTAGAGGACAGCTACAATGAGCAGTTCTTC. Its protein product is CASSLEDSYNEQFF.

This rearrangement joins TRBV7-9 to TRBJ1-2; TRBD1 agrees at 7 bases. This CDR3 has 13 residues. Trimming removed 3 bases from V and 3 bases from J; junction bases left unmatched: 1. Germline lookup yields CDR1 SEHNR and CDR2 FQNEAQ (reference sequence). This CDR3 reads CASSFGTDYGYTF. As DNA, the CDR3 is TGTGCCAGCAGCTTTGGGACAGACTATGGCTACACCTTC.

The genes are TRBV28 and TRBJ2-3, with TRBD2 as a possible D gene (6 bases). The V end was cut by 8 bases, the J end by 2 bases, with 17 bases between. Looked up from germline, CDR1 is MDHEN and CDR2 is SYDVKM. This CDR3 spans 15 amino acids. CDR3 amino acids: CASVSFPGDTDTQYF. The DNA of the CDR3 is TGTGCCAGCGTCTCCTTTCCGGGAGACACAGATACGCAGTATTTT.

V usage is TRBV5-4 and J usage is TRBJ1-4; TRBD1 is a possible D gene (5 bases). CDR1 SGHNT and CDR2 YYREEE come from the germline V gene (reference sequence). V dropped 3 bases and J dropped 3 bases, with 12 bases sitting between them. This CDR3 is 15 amino acids long. CDR3 in amino acids: CASSSTGTPNEKLFF. As DNA, the CDR3 is TGTGCCAGCAGCTCCACCGGGACTCCTAATGAAAAACTGTTTTTT.

This clone was observed a single time. J is TRBJ2-5 and V is TRBV2, with 10 bases aligning to TRBD2. The length of the CDR3 is 14 residues. J gave up 2 bases and V 10 bases, and 7 bases lay outside the gene matches. Germline CDR1 is SNHLY and CDR2 is FYNNEI. In DNA, the CDR3 is TGTGCCATGGGGGCTAGCGGGGGTCAAGAGACCCAGTACTTC. It yields the protein CAMGASGGQETQYF.

The chain carries TRBV5-1 and TRBJ2-1; 7 nucleotides agree with TRBD1. The germline V gene has CDR1 SGHRS and CDR2 YFSETQ. This CDR3 has 15 amino acids. V lost 3 bases and J lost 4; bases outside the gene matches: 7. In DNA, the CDR3 is TGCGCCAGCAGCTCTGGGACAGCCACGTACAATGAGCAGTTCTTC. The encoded protein is CASSSGTATYNEQFF.

V gene TRBV4-1 combines with J gene TRBJ1-5, with D tentatively TRBD1 (5 bases). The CDR3 covers 15 residues. V dropped 0 bases and J dropped 2 bases, with 8 bases sitting between them. Germline V gene sequence: CDR1 MGHRA, CDR2 YSYEKL. In nucleotides, the CDR3 is TGCGCCAGCAGCCAAGATTGGGGGGGCAATCAGCCCCAGCATTTT. This codes for CASSQDWGGNQPQHF.

The chain recombines TRBV5-1 with TRBJ2-3; the match to TRBD2 covers 8 bases. Per the germline V gene, CDR1 is SGHRS and CDR2 is YFSETQ. The CDR3 consists of 16 residues. Germline trimming cut 0 bases from V and 0 bases from J; bases unmatched to any gene: 3. The CDR3: CASSLEGGRSTDTQYF. The CDR3 region has the DNA TGCGCCAGCAGCTTGGAGGGCGGGAGGAGCACAGATACGCAGTATTTT.

The chain couples TRBV7-6 to TRBJ2-7; maybe TRBD2 (6 bases). V lost 6 bases to trimming and J lost 2 bases, with 14 bases between them. CDR1 SGHVS and CDR2 FNYEAQ come from the germline V gene. This CDR3 spans 14 amino acids. The CDR3 reads CASSAGTSTYEQYF. The CDR3 DNA reads TGTGCCAGCAGTGCCGGGACTTCCACCTACGAGCAGTACTTC.

The J gene is TRBJ1-1, the V gene TRBV27, with 11 bases aligning to TRBD1. The CDR3 is 16 residues long. The junction had 9 bases not matched to a gene; V was cut back by 5 bases and J by 4 bases. Germline V gene data show CDR1 as MNHEY and CDR2 as SMNVEV (reference sequence). The DNA for the CDR3 is TGTGCCAGCAGTCCCGGGACAGGGGGTTCTGGCACTGAAGCTTTCTTT. Translated, it gives CASSPGTGGSGTEAFF.

V is TRBV5-1 and J is TRBJ1-3, with TRBD1 identical over 11 bases. V lost 3 bases, J lost 0 bases, and 11 bases stayed unmatched. The germline CDR1 and CDR2 sequences are SGHRS and YFSETQ. There are 19 residues in the CDR3. The CDR3 nucleotides read TGCGCCAGCAGCTCGTCTTGGGACAGGGGGTTGACCTCTGGAAACACCATATATTTT. Translating it yields CASSSSWDRGLTSGNTIYF.

The chain uses TRBV27 and TRBJ2-1, with 8 bases aligning to TRBD2. The CDR3 is made up of 16 amino acids. Germline V gene lookup returns CDR1 MNHEY and CDR2 SMNVEV (reference sequence). The J segment lost 0 bases and the V segment lost 5 bases, leaving 6 bases of the junction unmatched. This chain's CDR3 is CASSILAGLSYNEQFF. CDR3 in DNA: TGTGCCAGCAGTATCCTAGCGGGCCTCTCCTACAATGAGCAGTTCTTC.

This clone came up once. V usage is TRBV18 and J usage is TRBJ2-3; D unresolved. The CDR3 runs 13 residues. V lost 4 bases and J lost 0, with 5 bases in between. Germline loops: CDR1 KGHSH, CDR2 LQKENI. CDR3 nucleotides: TGTGCCAGCTCACTCCGTAGCACAGATACGCAGTATTTT. Encoded protein: CASSLRSTDTQYF.

CDR3 DNA: TGTGCCAGCAACCCCGACAGGGGGCTTAACACCATATATTTT. Amino acid sequence: CASNPDRGLNTIYF. The rearrangement uses TRBV2 and TRBJ1-3, with 10 bases identical to TRBD1. This CDR3 region has 14 residues. Germline values: CDR1 SNHLY, CDR2 FYNNEI. V trimming: 7 bases; J trimming: 7 bases; junction bases outside the gene matches: 7.

The chain couples TRBV4-3 to TRBJ2-2; 8 bases map to TRBD2. This CDR3 has 18 residues. Unmatched junction bases numbered 10, after V lost 1 base and J lost 3 bases. The germline gives CDR1 LGHNA, CDR2 YSLEER. CDR3 residues: CASSQVSRLAGYTGELFF. In nucleotides, the CDR3 is TGCGCCAGCAGCCAAGTTTCGCGGCTAGCGGGCTACACCGGGGAGCTGTTTTTT.

The chain recombines TRBV28 with TRBJ1-2; 7 bases line up with TRBD1. Germline trimming cut 8 bases from V and 4 bases from J; bases unmatched to any gene: 7. Germline assignment: CDR1 MDHEN and CDR2 SYDVKM. CDR3 length: 13 amino acids. The CDR3 coding sequence is TGTGCCAGCTCCTTACAGGGGTTCTATGGCTACACCTTC. Encoded protein: CASSLQGFYGYTF.

The chain combines TRBV6-5 with TRBJ2-7; D is perhaps TRBD2 (7 bases). Deletions cut 3 bases from V and 2 bases from J, with 14 bases between. The germline gives CDR1 MNHEY, CDR2 SVGAGI. This CDR3 region has 15 residues. The CDR3 region has the DNA TGTGCCAGCAGTTATTACGTAGGGGGGGCCTACGAGCAGTACTTC. It yields the protein CASSYYVGGAYEQYF.

This clone has more than one count but fewer than ten. V is TRBV6-5 and J is TRBJ1-2; TRBD1 matches at 8 bases. Germline assignment: CDR1 MNHEY and CDR2 SVGAGI. The CDR3 is made up of 13 amino acids. The ends lost 5 bases at V and 4 bases at J; junction bases unmatched: 3. In DNA form, the CDR3 reads TGTGCCAGCAGTAAAGGACAGGGCTATGGCTACACCTTC. This codes for CASSKGQGYGYTF.

The rearrangement joins TRBV27 to TRBJ2-2; perhaps TRBD1 as D (6 bases). The germline V gene encodes CDR1 MNHEY and CDR2 SMNVEV (reference sequence). The V end was cut by 4 bases, the J end by 1 base, with 10 bases between. The length of the CDR3 is 15 residues. The CDR3 sequence: CASSWQGGNTGELFF. The CDR3 DNA reads as TGTGCCAGCAGTTGGCAAGGGGGGAACACCGGGGAGCTGTTTTTT.

The rearrangement joins TRBV6-1 to TRBJ2-1; D perhaps matches TRBD2 (6 bases). Trimming shortened V by 5 bases and J by 3 bases, and 14 bases separated the two germline ends. The CDR3 has 15 amino acids. Germline V gene lookup returns CDR1 MNHNS and CDR2 SASEGT. The CDR3 sequence is CASSQGEAGYNEQFF. The CDR3 DNA follows: TGTGCCAGCAGTCAAGGGGAGGCGGGCTACAATGAGCAGTTCTTC.

This clone appeared once. The chain has TRBV19 and TRBJ2-7, with 9 bases fitting TRBD2. Germline CDR1 is LNHDA and CDR2 is SQIVND (reference sequence). Germline trimming cut 7 bases from V and 4 bases from J; bases unmatched to any gene: 20. CDR3 length: 18 residues. This CDR3 reads CASTPVGLAGSGIYEQYF. CDR3 in DNA: TGTGCCAGTACCCCGGTGGGGCTAGCGGGATCGGGAATTTACGAGCAGTACTTC.